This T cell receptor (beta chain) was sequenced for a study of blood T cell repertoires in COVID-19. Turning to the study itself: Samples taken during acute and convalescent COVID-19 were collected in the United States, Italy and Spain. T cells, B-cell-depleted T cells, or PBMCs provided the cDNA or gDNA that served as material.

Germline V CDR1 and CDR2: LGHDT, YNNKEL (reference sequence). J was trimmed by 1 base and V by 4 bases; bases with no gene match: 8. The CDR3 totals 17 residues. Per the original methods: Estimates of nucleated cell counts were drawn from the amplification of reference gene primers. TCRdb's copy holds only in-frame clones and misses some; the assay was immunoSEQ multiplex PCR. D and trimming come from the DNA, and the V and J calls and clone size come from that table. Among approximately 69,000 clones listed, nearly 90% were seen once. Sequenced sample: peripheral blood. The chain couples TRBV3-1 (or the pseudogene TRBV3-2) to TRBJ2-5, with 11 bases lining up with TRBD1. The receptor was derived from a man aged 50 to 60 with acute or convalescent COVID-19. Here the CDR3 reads CASSPRAGQGGQETQYF. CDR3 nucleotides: TGTGCCAGCAGCCCCCGGGCGGGACAGGGGGGCCAAGAGACCCAGTACTTC.